Listed below are T cell receptor beta chains from one sample, sequenced in a study of CD8 T cells in Susac syndrome. TCRdb reprocessed the immunoSEQ multiplex PCR reads with MiXCR, giving one entry per CDR3 protein. The data hold some 140,000 distinct CDR3 sequences, with around 86% observed a single time. The source material was CD8+ T cells from PBMCs. The receptors here all came from a human donor with multiple sclerosis. Both conserved end residues are part of each CDR3. D genes are given only for firm matches. Size is stated for part of the rows, as once, few or many counts, or as a class when the clone is expanded.

V,J,length,D,size,DNA,CDR3
TRBV4-1,TRBJ1-5,15,NA,NA,TGCGCCAGCAGCCACCTACAGGAGACCTATCAGCCCCAGCATTTT,CASSHLQETYQPQHF
TRBV20-1,TRBJ2-7,17,NA,NA,TGCAGTGCTGAGACACCCCCGGACGCGGGTGTTGTTTACGAGCAGTACTTC,CSAETPPDAGVVYEQYF
TRBV15,TRBJ2-1,12,NA,NA,TGTGCCACCAGCAGTCTACCGAATGAGCAGTTCTTC,CATSSLPNEQFF
TRBV2,TRBJ2-1,12,NA,NA,TGTGCCAGCAGGACCAGGGCGAATGAGCAGTTCTTC,CASRTRANEQFF
TRBV27,TRBJ2-2,16,NA,NA,TGTGCCAGCAGTTTAGGTTGGGCTGGGACCACCGGGGAGCTGTTTTTT,CASSLGWAGTTGELFF
TRBV19,TRBJ1-2,15,TRBD1,NA,TGTGCCAGTAGTATAGGTTCCAGGGGGAACTATGGCTACACCTTC,CASSIGSRGNYGYTF
TRBV7-9,TRBJ2-5,12,NA,NA,TGTGCCAGCAGCCACGGGGGAGAGACCCAGTACTTC,CASSHGGETQYF
TRBV29-1,TRBJ1-1,17,TRBD1,NA,TGCAGCGTTGAGGTGATAGGGACAGGGGTTATGAACACTGAAGCTTTCTTT,CSVEVIGTGVMNTEAFF
TRBV13,TRBJ1-1,16,NA,NA,TGTGCCAGCAGCCCCCACCGAGACGGAGGGAACACTGAAGCTTTCTTT,CASSPHRDGGNTEAFF
TRBV6-1,TRBJ2-1,15,TRBD2,few,TGTGCCAGCAGTGAGTCGGGGAGGGGCCGCAATGAGCAGTTCTTC,CASSESGRGRNEQFF
TRBV29-1,TRBJ2-2,12,NA,NA,TGCAGCGTCGTCGGGGCTCACGGGGAGCTGTTTTTT,CSVVGAHGELFF
TRBV28,TRBJ1-5,14,NA,NA,TGTGCCAGCAGTTTAGGGGGAACCAATCAGCCCCAGCATTTT,CASSLGGTNQPQHF
TRBV27,TRBJ2-1,13,NA,NA,TGTGCCAGCAGTTTATTAGAGAGGAATGAGCAGTTCTTC,CASSLLERNEQFF
TRBV7-9,TRBJ1-5,17,NA,NA,TGTGCCAGCAGCTTAGCCTTGCGGGGGCTTGACAATCAGCCCCAGCATTTT,CASSLALRGLDNQPQHF
TRBV5-6,TRBJ1-6,13,NA,NA,TGTGCCAGCAGTGACTCAGCCGGTTCACCCCTCCACTTT,CASSDSAGSPLHF
TRBV4-3,TRBJ2-7,15,NA,NA,TGCGCCAGCAGCCAAGGGACAAGGAGCTCCTACGAGCAGTACTTC,CASSQGTRSSYEQYF
TRBV4-1,TRBJ2-1,16,TRBD1,NA,TGCGCCAGCAGCCCCCTGACAGGGGTCTCCTACAATGAGCAGTTCTTC,CASSPLTGVSYNEQFF
TRBV4-3,TRBJ2-3,20,TRBD2,NA,TGCGCCAGCAGCCAAGGACTAGCGGGAGAATGGGGGCCGGGCGCAGATACGCAGTATTTT,CASSQGLAGEWGPGADTQYF
TRBV27,TRBJ1-1,15,NA,NA,TGTGCCAGCAGTGACGTACTTAAGTTGAACACTGAAGCTTTCTTT,CASSDVLKLNTEAFF
TRBV12-3/TRBV12-4,TRBJ2-3,14,NA,NA,TGTGCCAGCAGTTTCGGCGTGGTGAAAGATACGCAGTATTTT,CASSFGVVKDTQYF